The rows below give T cell receptor beta chains drawn from one sample of a study of tumour-infiltrating T cells in Burkitt lymphoma. The method was immunoSEQ multiplex PCR; TCRdb's version includes in-frame clones alone and lacks a portion of them. The data hold approximately 46,000 clones, with less than 35% observed a single time. The sample was tumor tissue. These receptors were obtained from a human donor with Burkitt lymphoma. Both conserved end residues are part of each CDR3. A D gene is named only where the DNA matches it firmly. Clone size is given for some rows only: seen once, a few or many times, or a class if the clone is expanded.

>-|few|TRBJ2-1|TRBV30
TGTGCCTGGAGTGTTTTAGGTTACAATGAGCAGTTCTTC
CAWSVLGYNEQFF
>-|once|TRBJ2-3|TRBV5-8
TGTGCCAGCAATCGGGGGAGGAGGACTCCGGATACGCAGTATTTT
CASNRGRRTPDTQYF
>-|-|TRBJ1-6|TRBV6-6
TGTGCCAGCAGTCTCAGGGGTTCACCCCTCCACTTT
CASSLRGSPLHF
>-|few|TRBJ1-3|TRBV2
TGTGCCAGCAGAGACAGCTCCGGTGGGAACACCATATATTTT
CASRDSSGGNTIYF
>TRBD1|-|TRBJ1-3|TRBV28
TGTGCCAGCAGTTTAGGGACAGAAACAAACACCATATATTTT
CASSLGTETNTIYF
>-|-|TRBJ2-1|TRBV5-6
TGTGCCGGCAGCTGGGGACGGGATGAGCAGTTCTTC
CAGSWGRDEQFF
>-|-|TRBJ1-5|TRBV5-3
TGTGCCAGAAGAATGGTCGGGTATAGCAATCAGCCCCAGCATTTT
CARRMVGYSNQPQHF
>TRBD2|few|TRBJ2-2|TRBV5-1
TGCGCCAGCAGCTTGGGTAGCGGGGGGCCCACCGGGGAGCTGTTTTTT
CASSLGSGGPTGELFF
>-|few|TRBJ2-7|TRBV30
TGTGCCTGGAGTGCCCCCGGCAGAGGGCAGTACTTC
CAWSAPGRGQYF
>-|-|TRBJ2-5|TRBV5-1
TGCGCCAGCAGCTCCTCGGACTCTCGACAAGAGACCCAGTACTTC
CASSSSDSRQETQYF
>-|-|TRBJ2-3|TRBV6-1
TGTGCCAGCACTCGGACACCCCTTCGCACAGATACGCAGTATTTT
CASTRTPLRTDTQYF
>-|-|TRBJ1-1|TRBV7-9
TGTGCCAGCGCACGGAGGGGAGGGACTGAAGCTTTCTTT
CASARRGGTEAFF
>-|few|TRBJ1-6|TRBV4-2
TGTGCCAGCAGCCAACATCAATCCCCCGAGGACATTAATTCACCCCTCCACTTT
CASSQHQSPEDINSPLHF
>-|few|TRBJ2-7|TRBV18
TGTGCCAGCTCGCCCTATCAGGGGCGGGAGCAGTACTTC
CASSPYQGREQYF
>TRBD2|few|TRBJ2-7|TRBV5-6
TGTGCCAGCAGCTGGGGGACTAGCGAGCAGTACTTC
CASSWGTSEQYF
>-|-|TRBJ2-7|TRBV7-8
TGTGCCAGCAGCTTAGCCCGGGCAGGTTCTATCTACGAGCAGTACTTC
CASSLARAGSIYEQYF
>TRBD1|-|TRBJ1-5|TRBV29-1
TGCAGCGTTGCTGGTGACAGGGACAATCAGCCCCAGCATTTT
CSVAGDRDNQPQHF
>-|-|TRBJ2-5|TRBV15
TGTGCCACCAGCAGAGAGACAAAGGAGACCCAGTACTTC
CATSRETKETQYF
>-|few|TRBJ2-1|TRBV6-1
TGTGCCAGCAGTGAAAGGGGGGACAGAGGCTACAATGAGCAGTTCTTC
CASSERGDRGYNEQFF
>-|-|TRBJ2-5|TRBV7-2
TGTGCCAGCGGGGAACTGGGTCTCGTGGAGACCCAGTACTTC
CASGELGLVETQYF
>-|-|TRBJ2-3|TRBV5-1
TGCGCCAGCAGCTTACGCAGGGTCGAGGATACGCAGTATTTT
CASSLRRVEDTQYF
>TRBD2|-|TRBJ2-2|TRBV4-1
TGCGCCAGCAGCCGCGTCCCGGGACTAGCGGGGGCTGCTTCATCCGGGGAGCTGTTTTTT
CASSRVPGLAGAASSGELFF
>-|-|TRBJ1-2|TRBV27
TGTGCCAGCAGTTTCAACCCCGAAGACAGGAGAGGCTACACCTTC
CASSFNPEDRRGYTF
>-|many|TRBJ2-7|TRBV2
TGTGCCAGCAGGAGTCTAGCGTCCTACGAGCAGTACTTC
CASRSLASYEQYF
>TRBD1|-|TRBJ1-4|TRBV5-1
TGCGCCAGCAGCTTGCAGGGGGGGCAGGAAAAACTGTTTTTT
CASSLQGGQEKLFF
>-|few|TRBJ1-1|TRBV20-1
TGCAGTGCTATCTATTTCCCCGAAGCTTTCTTT
CSAIYFPEAFF
>TRBD1|few|TRBJ1-2|TRBV14
TGTGCCAGCAGCGCAGGGGGACTCGGAGGCTACACCTTC
CASSAGGLGGYTF
>-|few|TRBJ1-1|TRBV5-1
TGCGCCAGCAGCTTTGCCGCCCGACATTTGCCTTCTGAAGCTTTCTTT
CASSFAARHLPSEAFF
>TRBD1|-|TRBJ2-2|TRBV30
TGTGCCTGGAGTTCGACAGGGGGCGACACCGGGGAGCTGTTTTTT
CAWSSTGGDTGELFF
>TRBD2|-|TRBJ2-5|TRBV6-5
TGTGCCAGCAGCTCGATAGCGGGGCCCGGGACCCAGTACTTC
CASSSIAGPGTQYF
>TRBD1|-|TRBJ2-7|TRBV5-1
TGCGCCAGCAGCTCGACTCCGGGACAGAACTACGAGCAGTACTTC
CASSSTPGQNYEQYF
>-|-|TRBJ1-6|TRBV30
TGTGCCCTGCGGGGACACAAGAATTCACCCCTCCACTTT
CALRGHKNSPLHF
>-|-|TRBJ2-4|TRBV6-5
TGTGCCAGCAGTTACTCGAGAACGGGAGCCAAAAACATTCAGTACTTC
CASSYSRTGAKNIQYF
>-|-|TRBJ2-1|TRBV4-1
TGCGCCAGCAGCCAATTTGGGTCCGGGACACCGTACAATGAGCAGTTCTTC
CASSQFGSGTPYNEQFF